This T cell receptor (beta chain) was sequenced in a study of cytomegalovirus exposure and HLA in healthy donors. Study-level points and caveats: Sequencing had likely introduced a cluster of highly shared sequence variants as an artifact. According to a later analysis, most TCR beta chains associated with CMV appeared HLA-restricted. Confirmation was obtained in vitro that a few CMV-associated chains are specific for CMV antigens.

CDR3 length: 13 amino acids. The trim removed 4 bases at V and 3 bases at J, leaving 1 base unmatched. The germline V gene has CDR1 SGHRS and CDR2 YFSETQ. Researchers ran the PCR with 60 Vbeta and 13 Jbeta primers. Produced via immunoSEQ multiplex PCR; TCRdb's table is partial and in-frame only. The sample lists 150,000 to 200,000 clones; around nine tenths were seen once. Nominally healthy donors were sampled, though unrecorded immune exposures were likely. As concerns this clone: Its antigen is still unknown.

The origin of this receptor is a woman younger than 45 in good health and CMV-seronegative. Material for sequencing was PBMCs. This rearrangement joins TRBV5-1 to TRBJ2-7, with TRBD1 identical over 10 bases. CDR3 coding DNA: TGCGCCAGCAGCGGGACAGGGGTCTACGAGCAGTACTTC. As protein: CASSGTGVYEQYF.